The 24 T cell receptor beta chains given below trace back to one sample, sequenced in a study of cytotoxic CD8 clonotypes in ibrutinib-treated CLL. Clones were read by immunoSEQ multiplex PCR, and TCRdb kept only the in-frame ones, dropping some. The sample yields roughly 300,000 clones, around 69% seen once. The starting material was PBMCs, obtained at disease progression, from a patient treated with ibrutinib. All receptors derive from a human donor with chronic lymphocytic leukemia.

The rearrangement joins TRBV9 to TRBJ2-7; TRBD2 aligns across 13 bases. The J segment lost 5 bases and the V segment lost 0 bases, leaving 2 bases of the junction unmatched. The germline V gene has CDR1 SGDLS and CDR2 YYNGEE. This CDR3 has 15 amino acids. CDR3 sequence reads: CASSVEGLAGDEQYF. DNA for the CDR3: TGTGCCAGCAGCGTAGAAGGACTAGCGGGAGACGAGCAGTACTTC.

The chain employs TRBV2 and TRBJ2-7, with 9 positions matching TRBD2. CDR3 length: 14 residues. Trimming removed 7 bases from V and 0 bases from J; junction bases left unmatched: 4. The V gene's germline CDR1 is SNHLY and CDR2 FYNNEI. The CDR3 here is CASNRGGASYEQYF. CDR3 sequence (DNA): TGTGCCAGCAACCGCGGGGGGGCCTCCTACGAGCAGTACTTC.

DNA of the CDR3: TGTGCCAGCAGCATCCCGCCTAGCGGGAGTACGGATGAGCAGTTCTTC. It encodes CASSIPPSGSTDEQFF. The chain couples TRBV9 to TRBJ2-1; 10 positions agree with TRBD2. Germline V gives CDR1 SGDLS, CDR2 YYNGEE. The CDR3 has 16 amino acids. Unmatched junction bases numbered 12, after V lost 4 bases and J lost 8 bases.

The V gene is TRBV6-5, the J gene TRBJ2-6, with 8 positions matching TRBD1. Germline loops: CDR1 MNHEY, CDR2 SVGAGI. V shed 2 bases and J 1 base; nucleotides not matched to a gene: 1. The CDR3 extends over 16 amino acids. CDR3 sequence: CASSYTGGSGANVLTF. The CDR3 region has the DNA TGTGCCAGCAGTTACACAGGGGGTTCTGGGGCCAACGTCCTGACTTTC.

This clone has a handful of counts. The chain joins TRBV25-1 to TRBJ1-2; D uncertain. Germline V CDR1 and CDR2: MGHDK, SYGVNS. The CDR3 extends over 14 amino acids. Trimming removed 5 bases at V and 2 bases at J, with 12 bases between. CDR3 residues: CASSSPGSNYGYTF. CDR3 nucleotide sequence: TGTGCCAGCAGTTCGCCGGGTTCCAACTATGGCTACACCTTC.

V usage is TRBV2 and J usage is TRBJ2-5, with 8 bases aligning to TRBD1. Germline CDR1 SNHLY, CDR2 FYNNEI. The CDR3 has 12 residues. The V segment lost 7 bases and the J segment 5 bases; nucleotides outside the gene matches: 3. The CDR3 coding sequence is TGTGCCAGCACCAGGGGGCGGGAGACCCAGTACTTC. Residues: CASTRGRETQYF.

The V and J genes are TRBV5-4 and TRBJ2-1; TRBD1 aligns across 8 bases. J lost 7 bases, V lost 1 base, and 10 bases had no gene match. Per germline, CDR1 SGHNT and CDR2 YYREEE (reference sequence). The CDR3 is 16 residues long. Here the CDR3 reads CASSLPYRGYHNEQFF. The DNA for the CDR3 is TGTGCCAGCAGCTTGCCTTACAGGGGGTATCATAATGAGCAGTTCTTC.

The CDR3 loop reads CASSYEFSPYNSPLHF. CDR3 nucleotide sequence: TGTGCCAGCAGTTACGAGTTCAGCCCCTATAATTCACCCCTCCACTTT. This chain links TRBV6-5 with TRBJ1-6; D gene ambiguous. V was pared by 2 bases and J by 2 bases, with 10 bases between. CDR1 MNHEY and CDR2 SVGAGI come from the germline V gene. This CDR3 contains 16 residues.

CDR3 in amino acids: CASSFPQGGSNTQYF. The CDR3 nucleotides are TGTGCCAGCAGCTTTCCGCAGGGCGGGTCGAATACGCAGTATTTT. The chain employs TRBV5-4 and TRBJ2-3; D may match TRBD1 or TRBD2 (5 bases each). The CDR3 consists of 15 residues. Germline CDR1 is SGHNT and CDR2 is YYREEE (reference sequence). V was shortened by 2 bases and J by 7 bases, with 17 bases between the two germline ends.

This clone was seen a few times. The CDR3 loop reads CASSLFPADTQYF. For the CDR3, the DNA is TGTGCCAGCAGCTTATTTCCTGCCGATACGCAGTATTTT. The chain uses TRBV7-6 and TRBJ2-3; D is unresolved. Trimming pared 2 bases from V and 6 bases from J, leaving 9 bases between. This CDR3 has 13 amino acids. Germline CDR1 reads SGHVS; CDR2 reads FNYEAQ. The complete variable domain, with remaining parts taken from reference TRBV7-6 and TRBJ2-3, reads GAGVSQSPRYKVTKRGQDVALRCDPISGHVSLYWYRQALGQGPEFLTYFNYEAQQDKSGLPNDRFSAERPEGSISTLTIQRTEQRDSAMYRCASSLFPADTQYFGPGTRLTVL.

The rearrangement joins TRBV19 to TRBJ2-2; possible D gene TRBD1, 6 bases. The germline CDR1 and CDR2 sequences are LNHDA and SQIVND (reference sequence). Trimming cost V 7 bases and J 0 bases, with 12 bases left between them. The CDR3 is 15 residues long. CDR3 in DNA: TGTGCCAGTAATACAGGGAAGTCGAACACCGGGGAGCTGTTTTTT. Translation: CASNTGKSNTGELFF.

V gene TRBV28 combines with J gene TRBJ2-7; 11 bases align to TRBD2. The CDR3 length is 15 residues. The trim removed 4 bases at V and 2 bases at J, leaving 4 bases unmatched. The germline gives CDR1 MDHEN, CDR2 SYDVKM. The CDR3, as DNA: TGTGCCAGCAGTTCGCCGGGACTAGCGGCCTACGAGCAGTACTTC. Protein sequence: CASSSPGLAAYEQYF.

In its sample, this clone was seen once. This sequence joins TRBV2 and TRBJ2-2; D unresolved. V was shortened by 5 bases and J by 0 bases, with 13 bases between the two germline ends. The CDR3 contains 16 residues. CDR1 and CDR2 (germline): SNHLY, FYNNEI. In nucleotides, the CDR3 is TGTGCCAGCAGTCACGACCAAATTGCGAACACCGGGGAGCTGTTTTTT. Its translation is CASSHDQIANTGELFF.

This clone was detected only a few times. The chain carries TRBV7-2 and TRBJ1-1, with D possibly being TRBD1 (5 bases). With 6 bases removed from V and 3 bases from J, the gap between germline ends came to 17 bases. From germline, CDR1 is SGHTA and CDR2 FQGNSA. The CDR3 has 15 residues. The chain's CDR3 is CASRSGGGWDTEAFF. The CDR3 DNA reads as TGTGCCAGCAGGTCGGGTGGGGGATGGGACACTGAAGCTTTCTTT.

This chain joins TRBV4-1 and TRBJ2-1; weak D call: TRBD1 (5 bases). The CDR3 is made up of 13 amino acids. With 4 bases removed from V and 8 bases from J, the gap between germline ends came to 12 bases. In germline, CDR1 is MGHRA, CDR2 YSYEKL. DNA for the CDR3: TGCGCCAGCAGCCCGCCAGGGTGGTATGAGCAGTTCTTC. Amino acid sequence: CASSPPGWYEQFF.

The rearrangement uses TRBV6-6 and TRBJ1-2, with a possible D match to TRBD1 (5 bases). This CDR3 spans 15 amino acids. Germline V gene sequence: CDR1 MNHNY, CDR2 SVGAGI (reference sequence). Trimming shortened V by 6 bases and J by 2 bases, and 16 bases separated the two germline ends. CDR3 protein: CASSRTGAENYGYTF. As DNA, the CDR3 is TGTGCCAGCAGCCGAACCGGGGCGGAGAACTATGGCTACACCTTC.

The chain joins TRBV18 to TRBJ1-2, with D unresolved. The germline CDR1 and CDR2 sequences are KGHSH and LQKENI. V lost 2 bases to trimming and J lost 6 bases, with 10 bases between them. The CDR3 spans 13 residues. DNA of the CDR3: TGTGCCAGCTCACCAAAGGAGGTACATGGCTACACCTTC. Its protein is CASSPKEVHGYTF.

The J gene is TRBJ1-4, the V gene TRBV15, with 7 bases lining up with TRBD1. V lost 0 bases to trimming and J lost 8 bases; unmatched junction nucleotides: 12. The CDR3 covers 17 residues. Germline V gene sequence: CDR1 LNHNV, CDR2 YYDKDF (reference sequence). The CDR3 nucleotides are TGTGCCACCAGCAGAGATCGATACCAGCCAGGGGGGGAAAAACTGTTTTTT. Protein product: CATSRDRYQPGGEKLFF.

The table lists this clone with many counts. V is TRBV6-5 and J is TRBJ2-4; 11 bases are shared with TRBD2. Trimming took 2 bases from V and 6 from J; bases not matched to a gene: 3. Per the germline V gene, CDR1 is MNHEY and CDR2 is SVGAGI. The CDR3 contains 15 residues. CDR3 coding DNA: TGTGCCAGCAGTTACGGGCTAGCGGGGGGAAACATTCAGTACTTC. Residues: CASSYGLAGGNIQYF.

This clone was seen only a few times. CDR3 loop: CAIRAASGDYEQYF. CDR3 DNA: TGTGCCATCAGGGCGGCTAGCGGGGACTACGAGCAGTACTTC. This chain connects TRBV10-3 to TRBJ2-7; 9 bases map to TRBD2. Germline loops: CDR1 ENHRY, CDR2 SYGVKD. The V gene end was trimmed by 6 bases and the J gene end by 3 bases; junction bases not matched to a gene: 6. The CDR3 loop spans 14 amino acids.

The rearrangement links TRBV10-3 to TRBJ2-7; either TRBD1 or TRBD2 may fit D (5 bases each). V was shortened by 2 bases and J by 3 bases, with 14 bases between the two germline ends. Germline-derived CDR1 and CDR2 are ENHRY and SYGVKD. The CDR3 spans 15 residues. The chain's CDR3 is CAISELGTTRYEQYF. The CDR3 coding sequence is TGTGCCATCAGTGAGCTCGGGACCACCCGCTACGAGCAGTACTTC.

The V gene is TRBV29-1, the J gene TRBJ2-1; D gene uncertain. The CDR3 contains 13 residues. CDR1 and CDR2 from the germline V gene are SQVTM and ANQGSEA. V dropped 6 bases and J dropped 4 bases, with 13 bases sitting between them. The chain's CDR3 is CSVSRPEYNEQFF. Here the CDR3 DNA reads TGCAGCGTCTCTAGACCTGAATACAATGAGCAGTTCTTC.

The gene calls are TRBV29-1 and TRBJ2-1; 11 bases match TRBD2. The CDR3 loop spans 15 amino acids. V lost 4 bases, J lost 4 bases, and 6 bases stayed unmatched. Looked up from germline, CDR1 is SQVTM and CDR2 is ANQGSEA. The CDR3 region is CSVGGLAGGYNEQFF. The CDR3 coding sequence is TGCAGCGTTGGGGGGTTAGCGGGAGGGTACAATGAGCAGTTCTTC.

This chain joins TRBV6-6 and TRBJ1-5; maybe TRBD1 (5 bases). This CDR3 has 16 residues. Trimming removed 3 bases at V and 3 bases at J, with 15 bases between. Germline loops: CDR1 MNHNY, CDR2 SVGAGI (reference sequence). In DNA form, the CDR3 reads TGTGCCAGCAGTTATTTCATCGGGACCTACAATCAGCCCCAGCATTTT. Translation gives CASSYFIGTYNQPQHF.